The 23 T cell receptor beta chains given below trace back to one sample, sequenced in a study of cytomegalovirus exposure and HLA in healthy donors. In the PCR, 60 Vbeta and 13 Jbeta primers were used. Assay: immunoSEQ multiplex PCR; the TCRdb copy retains only in-frame clones and omits some. The table lists 160,000 or so clones, about four fifths of them singletons. Material for sequencing was PBMCs. The receptors come from a woman between 45 and 60 years old in good health and CMV-seronegative.

The V gene is TRBV7-7, the J gene TRBJ1-4, with 9 bases fitting TRBD1. V was clipped by 7 bases and J by 7 bases; unmatched bases: 10. The CDR3 sequence is 15 residues long. From germline, CDR1 is SSHAT and CDR2 FNYEAQ (reference sequence). The CDR3 loop is CASTETGGGGEKLFF. The CDR3 bases are TGTGCCAGCACCGAAACAGGGGGCGGGGGTGAAAAACTGTTTTTT.

The count of this clone is one. The sample has other DNA sequences that encode this CDR3 too. The chain has TRBV11-2 and TRBJ2-2, with D maybe TRBD1 (5 bases). This CDR3 spans 13 amino acids. Germline CDR1 SGHAT, CDR2 FQNNGV. The ends were cut back, 5 bases at V and 1 base at J, with 5 bases in the middle. CDR3 protein: CASSDRNTGELFF. CDR3 DNA sequence: TGTGCCAGCAGCGACAGGAACACCGGGGAGCTGTTTTTT.

The chain carries TRBV10-3 and TRBJ2-5; TRBD2 matches 14 bases. The CDR3 consists of 17 residues. J lost 5 bases, V lost 2 bases, and 7 bases had no gene match. CDR1 is ENHRY and CDR2 is SYGVKD in the germline V gene. The CDR3 nucleotides are TGTGCCATCAGTGAGAGACTAGCGGGGGGGCTTGGGGAGACCCAGTACTTC. Its translation: CAISERLAGGLGETQYF.

The V and J genes are TRBV9 and TRBJ2-3; D ambiguous. Germline assignment: CDR1 SGDLS and CDR2 YYNGEE. V was trimmed by 0 bases and J by 2 bases, leaving 4 bases between them. The CDR3 is made up of 13 amino acids. In DNA form, the CDR3 reads TGTGCCAGCAGCGTAGCGGTCACAGATACGCAGTATTTT. Translated, it gives CASSVAVTDTQYF.

In DNA, the CDR3 is TGTGCCAGCAGCAAAGGGGACAGTTTAGCCAAAAACATTCAGTACTTC. Amino acid sequence: CASSKGDSLAKNIQYF. This chain joins TRBV5-4 and TRBJ2-4; TRBD1 matches at 7 bases. The CDR3 has 16 residues. CDR1 SGHNT and CDR2 YYREEE come from the germline V gene (reference sequence). The ends lost 4 bases at V and 0 bases at J; junction bases unmatched: 7.

This clone was seen only once. The rearrangement joins TRBV7-9 to TRBJ1-1; D might be TRBD1 (6 bases). CDR3 size: 14 residues. Trimming took off 6 bases at V and 4 bases at J, with 15 bases between the two ends. Germline V gene data show CDR1 as SEHNR and CDR2 as FQNEAQ (reference sequence). CDR3 nucleotide sequence: TGTGCCAGCAGATTCGACAGGCTGGGCACTGAAGCTTTCTTT. It yields the protein CASRFDRLGTEAFF.

V is TRBV2 and J is TRBJ2-1; 7 bases align to TRBD2. V shed 8 bases and J 2 bases; nucleotides not matched to a gene: 6. CDR1 SNHLY and CDR2 FYNNEI come from the germline V gene. The CDR3 sequence is 14 residues long. This CDR3 reads CASEMGGTYNEQFF. CDR3 sequence (DNA): TGTGCCAGCGAAATGGGGGGGACCTACAATGAGCAGTTCTTC.

CDR3: CATSRSGLAGGSRYNEQFF. The CDR3 nucleotides are TGTGCCACCAGCAGATCTGGACTAGCGGGGGGCTCTAGATACAATGAGCAGTTCTTC. This sequence joins TRBV15 and TRBJ2-1, with TRBD2 identical over 14 bases. The CDR3 has 19 residues. V lost 2 bases to trimming and J lost 4 bases; unmatched junction nucleotides: 10. Germline CDR1 and CDR2: LNHNV and YYDKDF (reference sequence).

The CDR3 DNA sequence: TGTGCCGTAATACTCCGGGACAGGGGATCTAGCACAGATACGCAGTATTTT. Protein product: CAVILRDRGSSTDTQYF. The J gene is TRBJ2-3, the V gene TRBV5-4, with 10 bases identical to TRBD1. This CDR3 has 17 residues. Germline trimming cut 10 bases from V and 0 bases from J; bases unmatched to any gene: 14. Germline V gives CDR1 SGHNT, CDR2 YYREEE (reference sequence).

This chain connects TRBV5-4 to TRBJ2-5; tentatively, D is TRBD2 (6 bases). The germline V gene has CDR1 SGHNT and CDR2 YYREEE (reference sequence). The V gene lost 4 bases and the J gene lost 2 bases, with 12 bases spanning the gap. CDR3 size: 14 residues. The CDR3 sequence: CASSPIGRQETQYF. CDR3 coding DNA: TGTGCCAGCAGCCCGATCGGGAGACAAGAGACCCAGTACTTC.

The V call is TRBV20-1, the J call TRBJ1-6, with D tentatively TRBD1 (5 bases). The germline V gene has CDR1 DFQATT and CDR2 SNEGSKA (reference sequence). V was cut by 6 bases and J by 9 bases, with 9 bases left in between. The CDR3 length is 11 residues. In nucleotides, the CDR3 is TGCAGTGCAGGGGATGGTTCACCCCTCCACTTT. It specifies CSAGDGSPLHF.

The rearrangement links TRBV6-1 to TRBJ1-1; D not resolved. Deletions cut 3 bases from V and 1 base from J, with 12 bases between. Germline V gene sequence: CDR1 MNHNS, CDR2 SASEGT. This CDR3 spans 15 amino acids. The CDR3 loop is CASSELTAGNTEAFF. CDR3 DNA sequence: TGTGCCAGCAGTGAGTTAACAGCTGGGAACACTGAAGCTTTCTTT.

The rearrangement uses TRBV4-3 and TRBJ2-7; 7 bases map to TRBD2. The CDR3 totals 16 residues. Germline-derived CDR1 and CDR2 are LGHNA and YSLEER. J gave up 7 bases and V 0 bases, and 12 bases lay outside the gene matches. DNA for the CDR3: TGCGCCAGCAGCCAAGATATCGGCGGGGGAGGGAGGGAGCAGTACTTC. Protein product: CASSQDIGGGGREQYF.

In nucleotides, the CDR3 is TGTGCCAGCAGCGCCACTTCAGCAGGCGAGCAGTACTTC. Its protein is CASSATSAGEQYF. The chain joins TRBV7-6 to TRBJ2-7; no clear D. CDR1 is SGHVS, CDR2 FNYEAQ, per germline. The CDR3 sequence is 13 residues long. The V gene lost 5 bases and the J gene lost 6 bases, with 14 bases spanning the gap.

J is TRBJ1-2 and V is TRBV19; possibly TRBD1 for D (6 bases). Germline CDR1 reads LNHDA; CDR2 reads SQIVND (reference sequence). The V end lost 8 bases, the J end lost 7 bases, and 8 bases lay between the germline ends. The CDR3 is 10 residues long. In DNA, the CDR3 is TGTGCCAGTTACAGGGCTGGCTACACCTTC. It translates to CASYRAGYTF.

The chain carries TRBV7-6 and TRBJ2-7; possible D gene TRBD1, 6 bases. Germline loops: CDR1 SGHVS, CDR2 FNYEAQ. CDR3 length: 16 amino acids. Trimming shortened V by 0 bases and J by 6 bases, and 18 bases separated the two germline ends. Written as DNA, the CDR3 is TGTGCCAGCAGCTTAGCGGAGGTGAGGGGGAGAGGCGAGCAGTACTTC. It specifies CASSLAEVRGRGEQYF.

This clone has more than one count but fewer than ten. The rearrangement links TRBV7-2 to TRBJ1-2; 8 nucleotides match TRBD1. V was pared by 6 bases and J by 4 bases, with 4 bases of the junction left unmatched. The CDR3 is 13 residues long. The V gene's germline CDR1 is SGHTA and CDR2 FQGNSA. The CDR3 DNA reads TGTGCCAGCAGGCCGACAGGGGCCTATGGCTACACCTTC. This encodes CASRPTGAYGYTF.

The chain uses TRBV7-7 and TRBJ2-5, with 15 bases aligning to TRBD2. V was pared by 5 bases and J by 4 bases, with 2 bases of the junction left unmatched. From germline, CDR1 is SSHAT and CDR2 FNYEAQ (reference sequence). CDR3 length: 15 residues. The CDR3 reads CASSAGLAGGETQYF. DNA of the CDR3: TGTGCCAGCAGCGCGGGACTAGCGGGGGGAGAGACCCAGTACTTC.

The V and J genes are TRBV7-4 and TRBJ1-5, with 7 nucleotides matching TRBD1. CDR1 is SGHVT and CDR2 is SQSDAQ in the germline V gene. Trimming at V came to 2 bases and at J to 7 bases, leaving 14 bases not matched to a gene. CDR3 length: 17 amino acids. The CDR3 DNA sequence: TGTGCCAGCAGCTTACGAAAAGGCCACAGGGGTTGGCAGCCCCAGCATTTT. Translating it yields CASSLRKGHRGWQPQHF.

The chain employs TRBV2 and TRBJ1-1, with D possibly matching TRBD1 (5 bases). Germline V gene data show CDR1 as SNHLY and CDR2 as FYNNEI. This CDR3 region has 16 residues. V lost 6 bases, J lost 1 base, and 18 bases lay in between. As DNA, the CDR3 is TGTGCCAGCAGGCAAAGCCCAATCGACAGGAACACTGAAGCTTTCTTT. Its translation is CASRQSPIDRNTEAFF.

The chain carries TRBV29-1 and TRBJ1-1; tentatively, D is TRBD1 (5 bases). The CDR3 extends over 14 amino acids. Germline values: CDR1 SQVTM, CDR2 ANQGSEA. The V gene lost 0 bases and the J gene lost 4 bases, with 12 bases spanning the gap. This CDR3 is CSVEETGGGTEAFF. CDR3 coding DNA: TGCAGCGTTGAAGAAACCGGGGGTGGCACTGAAGCTTTCTTT.

The chain joins TRBV30 to TRBJ2-1; 7 bases match TRBD2. Germline trimming cut 4 bases from V and 4 bases from J; bases unmatched to any gene: 10. CDR1 and CDR2 (germline): GTSNPN, SVGIG (reference sequence). The CDR3 length is 15 residues. The CDR3 region is CAWKDGRDPYNEQFF. As DNA, the CDR3 is TGTGCCTGGAAAGATGGGAGGGATCCTTACAATGAGCAGTTCTTC.

V usage is TRBV15 and J usage is TRBJ1-4; weak D call: TRBD1 (6 bases). CDR1 and CDR2 (germline): LNHNV, YYDKDF (reference sequence). CDR3 size: 13 residues. V was cut by 3 bases and J by 5 bases, with 7 bases left in between. This CDR3 reads CATSSRGNEKLFF. In DNA form, the CDR3 reads TGTGCCACCAGCAGCAGGGGAAATGAAAAACTGTTTTTT.